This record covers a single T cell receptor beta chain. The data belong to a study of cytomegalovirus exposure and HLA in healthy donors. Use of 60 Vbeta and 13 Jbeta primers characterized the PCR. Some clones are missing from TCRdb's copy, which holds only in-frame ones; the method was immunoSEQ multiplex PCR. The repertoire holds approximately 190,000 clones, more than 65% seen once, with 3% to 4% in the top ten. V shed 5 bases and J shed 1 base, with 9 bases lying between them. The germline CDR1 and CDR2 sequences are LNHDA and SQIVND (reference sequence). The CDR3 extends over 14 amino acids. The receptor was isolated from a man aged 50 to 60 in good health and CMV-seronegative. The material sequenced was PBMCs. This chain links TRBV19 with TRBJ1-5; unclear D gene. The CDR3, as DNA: TGTGCCAGTAGTCACAGAACCAGCAATCAGCCCCAGCATTTT. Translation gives CASSHRTSNQPQHF. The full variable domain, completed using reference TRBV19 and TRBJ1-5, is DGGITQSPKYLFRKEGQNVTLSCEQNLNHDAMYWYRQDPGQGLRLIYYSQIVNDFQKGDIAEGYSVSREKKESFPLTVTSAQKNPTAFYLCASSHRTSNQPQHFGDGTRLSIL.